This T cell receptor beta chain was found in a study of read filtering for tumor transcriptome and immune sequencing. The overall study: After DNase treatment, RNA was made into whole-transcriptome libraries.

This clonotype occurred many times. CDR1 MNHEY and CDR2 SVGAGI come from the germline V gene. Trimming at V came to 6 bases and at J to 0 bases, leaving 17 bases not matched to a gene. The CDR3 is made up of 19 amino acids. Molecular barcoded adaptors covering alpha/delta and beta/gamma chains were used on approximately 400 ng RNA. TCRdb re-called the reads with MiXCR, one entry per CDR3 protein. The sample records 45,000 to 55,000 distinct CDR3 sequences, 10% to 15% being singletons. The sequence came from a donor over 35 with multiple myeloma. J is TRBJ2-1 and V is TRBV6-5; 7 nucleotides align to TRBD2. Sequencing was carried out using a population of CD138-negative cells sorted from bone marrow. The CDR3 protein is CASSSLVDGRTSSYNEQFF. The CDR3 DNA reads TGTGCCAGCAGCTCCCTGGTGGACGGGAGGACGAGCTCCTACAATGAGCAGTTCTTC.